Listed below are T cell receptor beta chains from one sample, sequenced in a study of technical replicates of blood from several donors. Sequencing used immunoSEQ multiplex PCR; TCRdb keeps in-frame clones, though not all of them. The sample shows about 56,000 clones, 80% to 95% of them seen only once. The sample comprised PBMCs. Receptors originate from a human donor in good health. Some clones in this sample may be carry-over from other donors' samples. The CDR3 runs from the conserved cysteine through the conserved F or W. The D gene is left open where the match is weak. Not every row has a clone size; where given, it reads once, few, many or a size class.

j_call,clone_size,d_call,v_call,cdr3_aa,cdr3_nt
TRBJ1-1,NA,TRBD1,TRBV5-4,CASSFPMRQGRNTEAFF,TGTGCCAGCAGTTTTCCTATGCGACAGGGAAGGAACACTGAAGCTTTCTTT
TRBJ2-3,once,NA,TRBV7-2,CASSFSRDTQYF,TGTGCCAGCAGCTTTAGCAGAGATACGCAGTATTTT
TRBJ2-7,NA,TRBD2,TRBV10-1,CVGLTLPWEQYF,TGCGTGGGACTAACCCTACCTTGGGAGCAGTACTTC
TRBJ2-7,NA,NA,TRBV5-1,CAPRGGRGLDEQYF,TGCGCCCCCAGGGGGGGCAGGGGGCTGGACGAGCAGTACTTC
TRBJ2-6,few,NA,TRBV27,CASSVFIGTGANVLTF,TGTGCCAGCAGCGTTTTTATCGGTACTGGGGCCAACGTCCTGACTTTC
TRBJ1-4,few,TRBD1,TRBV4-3,CASSQNYGTGGEKLFF,TGCGCCAGCAGCCAAAACTACGGGACAGGGGGTGAAAAACTGTTTTTT
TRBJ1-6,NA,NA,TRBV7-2,CASSLDTSVGNSPLHF,TGTGCCAGCAGCTTGGATACATCGGTCGGGAATTCACCCCTCCACTTT
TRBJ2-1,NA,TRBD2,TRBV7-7,CASSPSGGAHEQFF,TGTGCCAGCAGCCCGAGCGGGGGGGCCCATGAGCAGTTCTTC
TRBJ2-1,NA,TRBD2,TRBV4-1,CASSKSGGRVGNEQFF,TGCGCCAGCAGCAAAAGCGGCGGGAGGGTCGGCAATGAGCAGTTCTTC
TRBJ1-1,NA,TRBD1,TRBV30,CACPPGTGGTEAFF,TGTGCCTGTCCCCCAGGGACAGGGGGCACTGAAGCTTTCTTT
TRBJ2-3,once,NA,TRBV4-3,CASSQDRTGADTQYF,TGCGCCAGCAGCCAAGACAGGACTGGGGCAGATACGCAGTATTTT
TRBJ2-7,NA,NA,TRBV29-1,CSATGGGTTYEQYF,TGCAGCGCCACCGGAGGCGGGACCACCTACGAGCAGTACTTC
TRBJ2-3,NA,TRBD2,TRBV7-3,CASSLNPSGGTDTQYF,TGTGCCAGCAGCTTAAATCCTAGCGGGGGCACAGATACGCAGTATTTT
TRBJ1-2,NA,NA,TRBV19,CASTTSLGRAGYTF,TGTGCCAGTACTACCTCCTTAGGGAGGGCTGGCTACACCTTC
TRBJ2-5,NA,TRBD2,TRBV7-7,CASSSGTSGGSTRETQYF,TGTGCCAGCAGCTCCGGGACTAGCGGGGGGTCGACGCGGGAGACCCAGTACTTC
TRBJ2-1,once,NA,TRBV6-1,CASAGTLYNEQFF,TGTGCCAGCGCCGGGACATTATACAATGAGCAGTTCTTC
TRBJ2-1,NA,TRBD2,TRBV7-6,CASSLWFETSPNEQFF,TGTGCCAGCAGCTTATGGTTTGAGACTAGCCCCAATGAGCAGTTCTTC
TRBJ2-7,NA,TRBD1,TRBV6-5,CASSGQVPYEQYF,TGTGCCAGCAGCGGACAGGTCCCCTACGAGCAGTACTTC
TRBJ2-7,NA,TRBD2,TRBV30,CAWTSKRERYEQYF,TGTGCCTGGACCTCGAAGCGGGAGCGCTACGAGCAGTACTTC
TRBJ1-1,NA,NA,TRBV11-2,CASSLQPQVNTEAFF,TGTGCCAGCAGCCTTCAGCCCCAGGTGAACACTGAAGCTTTCTTT
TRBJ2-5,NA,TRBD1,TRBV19,CASSPTDRGGETQYF,TGTGCCAGTAGTCCCACTGACAGGGGGGGAGAGACCCAGTACTTC
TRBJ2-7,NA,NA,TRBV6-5,CASSTGYEQYF,TGTGCCAGCAGCACAGGCTACGAGCAGTACTTC
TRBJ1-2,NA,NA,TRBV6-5,CASRSPGTNYGYTF,TGTGCCAGCAGGTCCCCCGGGACTAACTATGGCTACACCTTC
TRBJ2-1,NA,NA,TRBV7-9,CASSGREEQFF,TGTGCCAGCAGCGGGCGGGAAGAGCAGTTCTTC
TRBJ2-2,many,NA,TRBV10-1,CASSESTRSVNTGELFF,TGCGCCAGCAGTGAGTCGACTCGTAGCGTGAACACCGGGGAGCTGTTTTTT
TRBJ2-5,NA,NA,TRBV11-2,CASSLWRQETQYF,TGTGCCAGCAGCTTATGGCGGCAAGAGACCCAGTACTTC
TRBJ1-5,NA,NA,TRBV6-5,CASSSSRAYSNQPQHF,TGTGCCAGCAGTTCATCGAGAGCCTATAGCAATCAGCCCCAGCATTTT
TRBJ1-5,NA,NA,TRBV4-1,CASSQATVQPQHF,TGCGCCAGCAGCCAAGCTACGGTTCAGCCCCAGCATTTT
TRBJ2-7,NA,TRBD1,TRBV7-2,CASSLAADRAYEQYF,TGTGCCAGCAGCTTAGCGGCAGACAGGGCCTACGAGCAGTACTTC
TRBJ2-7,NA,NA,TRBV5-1,CASSPYRDYEQYF,TGCGCCAGCAGCCCTTACAGGGACTACGAGCAGTACTTC
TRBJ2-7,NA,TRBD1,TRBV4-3,CASSQRTGLDEQYF,TGCGCCAGCAGCCAACGGACAGGGTTGGACGAGCAGTACTTC
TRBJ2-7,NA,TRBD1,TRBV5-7,CASSSFVGQGFEQYF,TGTGCCAGCAGCTCGTTTGTAGGACAGGGGTTCGAGCAGTACTTC
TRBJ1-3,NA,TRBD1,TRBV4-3,CASSQSDRGPGNTIYF,TGCGCCAGCAGCCAAAGCGACAGGGGGCCTGGAAACACCATATATTTT
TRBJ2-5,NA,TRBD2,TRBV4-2,CASSRQPGLAGVETQYF,TGTGCCAGCAGCAGACAACCGGGACTAGCGGGAGTAGAGACCCAGTACTTC
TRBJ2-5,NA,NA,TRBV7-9,CASSLSRGFETQYF,TGTGCCAGCAGCTTATCCAGGGGCTTTGAGACCCAGTACTTC
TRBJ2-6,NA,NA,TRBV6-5,CASSRASGANVLTF,TGTGCCAGCAGCCGCGCCTCTGGGGCCAACGTCCTGACTTTC
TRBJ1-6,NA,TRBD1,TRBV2,CASSVLGQGNSPLHF,TGTGCCAGCAGTGTGTTAGGACAGGGGAATTCACCCCTCCACTTT
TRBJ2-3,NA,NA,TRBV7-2,CASSPRADTQYF,TGTGCCAGCAGCCCCAGGGCAGATACGCAGTATTTT
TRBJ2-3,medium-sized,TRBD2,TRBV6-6,CASRYPTSGEADTQYF,TGTGCCAGCAGGTATCCGACTAGCGGGGAAGCGGATACGCAGTATTTT
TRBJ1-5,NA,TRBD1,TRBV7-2,CASSQGQGIYQPQHF,TGTGCCAGCAGCCAGGGACAGGGGATATATCAGCCCCAGCATTTT
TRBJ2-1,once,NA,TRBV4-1,CASSQGGGVHEQFF,TGCGCCAGCAGCCAAGGGGGCGGGGTCCATGAGCAGTTCTTC
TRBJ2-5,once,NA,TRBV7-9,CASSSGETQYF,TGTGCCAGCAGCTCGGGGGAGACCCAGTACTTC
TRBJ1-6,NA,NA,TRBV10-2,CASSISPPNNSPLHF,TGCGCCAGCAGCATTTCCCCCCCCAATAATTCACCCCTCCACTTT
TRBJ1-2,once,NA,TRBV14,CASSGGNYGYTF,TGTGCCAGCAGTGGCGGTAACTATGGCTACACCTTC
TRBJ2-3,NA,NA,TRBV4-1,CASSQEFWQRGTDTQYF,TGCGCCAGCAGCCAAGAATTTTGGCAGCGAGGCACAGATACGCAGTATTTT
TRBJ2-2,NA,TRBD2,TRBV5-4,CASSLALAGFTGELFF,TGTGCCAGCAGCTTGGCCCTAGCGGGATTCACCGGGGAGCTGTTTTTT
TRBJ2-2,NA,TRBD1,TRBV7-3,CASSLGQGQELFF,TGTGCCAGCAGCCTGGGACAGGGTCAGGAGCTGTTTTTT
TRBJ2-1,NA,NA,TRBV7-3,CASSLTHWAEQFF,TGTGCCAGCAGTTTAACCCACTGGGCCGAGCAGTTCTTC
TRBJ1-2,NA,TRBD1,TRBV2,CASSDLRGPNYGYTF,TGTGCCAGCAGTGACCTAAGGGGGCCCAACTATGGCTACACCTTC
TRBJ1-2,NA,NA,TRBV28,CASSFAGSGYTF,TGTGCCAGCAGTTTCGCGGGTTCTGGCTACACCTTC
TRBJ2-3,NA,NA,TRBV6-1,CASSSRGGADTQYF,TGTGCCAGCAGTAGCCGGGGAGGCGCAGATACGCAGTATTTT
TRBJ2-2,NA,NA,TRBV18,CASSPGWAGTGELFF,TGTGCCAGCTCACCAGGATGGGCGGGTACCGGGGAGCTGTTTTTT
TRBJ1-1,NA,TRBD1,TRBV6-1,CASRNRGTWEAFF,TGTGCCAGCAGGAACAGGGGGACCTGGGAAGCTTTCTTT
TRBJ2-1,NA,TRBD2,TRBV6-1,CASSLLAGGYNEQFF,TGTGCCAGCAGTCTACTAGCGGGAGGGTACAATGAGCAGTTCTTC